This T cell receptor beta chain was recorded in a study of cytomegalovirus exposure and HLA in healthy donors. General study findings and limits: Analysis was performed later, and it showed HLA-associated TCR beta chains to be more clonally expanded than equally common others. The study dropped some indistinguishable V segments, TRBV6-2 and TRBV6-3 among them. Later analysis identified a missense DCLRE1C variant that was linked to TCR beta V- and J-gene trimming.

PCR employed 60 Vbeta and 13 Jbeta primers. Authors' methods: Roughly 11 million of the approximately 80 million unique TCR beta chains counted in a later analysis were shared. The assay was immunoSEQ multiplex PCR, and TCRdb's table has in-frame clones only and misses some. Clonal size and the V and J genes are those of that table, whereas D and trimming came from the DNA. The sample holds about 180,000 clones; around 80% are singletons and the top ten take around 3.5%. Details on this clone: The antigen is not known.

Trimming left V 6 bases short and J 4 bases short, with 12 bases between. The CDR3 is 13 residues long. The germline gives CDR1 LNHDA, CDR2 SQIVND (reference sequence). The V and J genes are TRBV19 and TRBJ2-5; D gene unclear. What was sequenced was PBMCs. The TCR comes from an older woman in good health and CMV-seropositive. The CDR3 DNA is TGTGCCAGTAGCCCCTCAGGTCCAGAGACCCAGTACTTC. This translates into CASSPSGPETQYF.